This passage covers 2 T cell receptor beta chains from one sample sequenced in a study of lymphopenia after photon versus proton radiotherapy. Profiled with immunoSEQ multiplex PCR; TCRdb holds only in-frame clones, not every one. The sample lists some 38,000 clones, 80% to 95% occurring once. This specimen was peripheral blood, taken from a patient treated with photon-based radiotherapy. These receptors were taken from a man between 60 and 75 years old with cholangiocarcinoma.

The V gene is TRBV19, the J gene TRBJ1-5, with D possibly matching TRBD1 (5 bases). V was trimmed by 5 bases and J by 4 bases, leaving 12 bases between them. The CDR3 contains 14 residues. Germline V CDR1 and CDR2: LNHDA, SQIVND (reference sequence). CDR3 protein: CASSWGTENQPQHF. The CDR3 coding sequence is TGTGCCAGTAGTTGGGGGACGGAGAATCAGCCCCAGCATTTT.

This clone has just one count. The V gene is TRBV5-1, the J gene TRBJ1-1; D uncertain. Per the germline V gene, CDR1 is SGHRS and CDR2 is YFSETQ. CDR3 length: 15 amino acids. With 0 bases removed from V and 2 bases from J, the gap between germline ends came to 11 bases. The CDR3 region is CASSLAISGNTEAFF. The CDR3 DNA reads TGCGCCAGCAGCTTGGCTATTTCGGGTAACACTGAAGCTTTCTTT. The full variable domain, rest sourced from reference TRBV5-1 and TRBJ1-1, is KAGVTQTPRYLIKTRGQQVTLSCSPISGHRSVSWYQQTPGQGLQFLFEYFSETQRNKGNFPGRFSGRQFSNSRSEMNVSTLELGDSALYLCASSLAISGNTEAFFGQGTRLTVV.